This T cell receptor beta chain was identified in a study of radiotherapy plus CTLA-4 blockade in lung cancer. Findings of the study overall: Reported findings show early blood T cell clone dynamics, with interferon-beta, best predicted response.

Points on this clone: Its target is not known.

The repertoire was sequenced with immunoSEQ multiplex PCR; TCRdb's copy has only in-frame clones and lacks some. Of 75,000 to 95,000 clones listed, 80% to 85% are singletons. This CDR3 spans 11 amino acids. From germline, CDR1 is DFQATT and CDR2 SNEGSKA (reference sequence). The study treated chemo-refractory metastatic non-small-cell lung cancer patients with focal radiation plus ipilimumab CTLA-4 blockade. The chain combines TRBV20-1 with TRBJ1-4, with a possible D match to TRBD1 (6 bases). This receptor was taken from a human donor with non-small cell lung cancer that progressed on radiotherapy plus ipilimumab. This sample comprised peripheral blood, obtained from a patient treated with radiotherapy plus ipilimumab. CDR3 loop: CRAGTYEKLFF. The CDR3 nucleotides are TGCAGAGCCGGGACATATGAAAAACTGTTTTTT.